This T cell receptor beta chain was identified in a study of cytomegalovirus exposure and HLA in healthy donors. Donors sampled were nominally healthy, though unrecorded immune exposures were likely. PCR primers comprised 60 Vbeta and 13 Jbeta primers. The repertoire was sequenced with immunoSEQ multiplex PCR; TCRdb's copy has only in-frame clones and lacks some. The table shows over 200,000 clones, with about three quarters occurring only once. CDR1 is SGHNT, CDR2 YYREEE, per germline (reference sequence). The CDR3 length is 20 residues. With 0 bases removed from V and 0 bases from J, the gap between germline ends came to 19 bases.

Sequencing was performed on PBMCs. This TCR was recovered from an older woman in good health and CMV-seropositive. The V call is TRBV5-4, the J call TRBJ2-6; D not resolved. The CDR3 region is CASSLAATAVVGSGANVLTF. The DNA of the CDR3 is TGTGCCAGCAGCTTGGCAGCGACGGCGGTCGTGGGCTCTGGGGCCAACGTCCTGACTTTC.